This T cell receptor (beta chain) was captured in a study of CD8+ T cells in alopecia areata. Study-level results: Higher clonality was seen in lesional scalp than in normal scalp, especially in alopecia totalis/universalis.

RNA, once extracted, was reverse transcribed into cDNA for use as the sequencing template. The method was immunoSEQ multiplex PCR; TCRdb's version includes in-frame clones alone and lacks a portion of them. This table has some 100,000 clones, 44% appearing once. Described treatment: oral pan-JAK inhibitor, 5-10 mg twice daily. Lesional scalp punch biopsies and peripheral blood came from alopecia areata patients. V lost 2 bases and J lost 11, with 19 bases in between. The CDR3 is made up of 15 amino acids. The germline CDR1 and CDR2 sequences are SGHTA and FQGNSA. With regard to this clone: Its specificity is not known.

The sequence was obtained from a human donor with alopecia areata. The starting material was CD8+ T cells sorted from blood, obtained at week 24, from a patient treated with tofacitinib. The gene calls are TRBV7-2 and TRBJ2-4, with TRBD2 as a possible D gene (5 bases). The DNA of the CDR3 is TGTGCCAGCAGCTTAAGGCGAAGCGGCGGAGATTTTCAGTACTTC. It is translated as CASSLRRSGGDFQYF.